The 24 T cell receptor beta chains in this list originate from one sample, sequenced in a study of shared T cell receptors in the human thymus. Profiling relied on immunoSEQ multiplex PCR, and the TCRdb table lists in-frame clones only, not all of them. The profile covers hundreds of thousands of clones, with more than 75% appearing a single time and about 0.01% taken by the ten largest. The data were also submitted as part of a second study, on human thymus T cells.

What was sequenced was thymocytes. The receptors were gathered from a boy under two years old with a congenital heart defect.

This chain links TRBV11-3 with TRBJ2-7; D is possibly TRBD1 (6 bases). Germline V gene data show CDR1 as SGHNT and CDR2 as YENEEA. The CDR3 has 13 residues. V lost 5 bases and J lost 2, with 10 bases in between. The CDR3 spells CASSRDNPYEQYF. CDR3 DNA sequence: TGTGCCAGCAGCCGGGACAACCCCTACGAGCAGTACTTC.

The chain recombines TRBV12-5 with TRBJ2-5; 9 positions match TRBD2. Germline-derived CDR1 and CDR2 are LGHNT and FRNRAP. The ends lost 2 bases at V and 11 bases at J; junction bases unmatched: 9. The length of the CDR3 is 14 residues. CDR3 residues: CASGLPRTSEYQYF. DNA of the CDR3: TGTGCTAGTGGTTTGCCCCGGACTAGCGAGTATCAGTACTTC.

The rearrangement joins TRBV4-3 to TRBJ2-7; D gene uncertain. The germline CDR1 and CDR2 sequences are LGHNA and YSLEER. Between the trimmed V and J ends, which lost 1 base and 6 bases, there was a span of 19 bases. This CDR3 has 16 amino acids. The CDR3 reads CASSQVTGLGPPEQYF. CDR3 coding DNA: TGCGCCAGCAGCCAAGTTACGGGTCTAGGTCCACCCGAGCAGTACTTC.

The chain carries TRBV4-3 and TRBJ2-1; a weak D match, TRBD2 (5 bases). Between the trimmed V and J ends, which lost 2 bases and 2 bases, there was a span of 16 bases. CDR3 length equals 17 residues. Germline CDR1 reads LGHNA; CDR2 reads YSLEER. The CDR3: CASSQRDWRLAYNEQFF. In DNA, the CDR3 is TGCGCCAGCAGCCAAAGGGATTGGAGGCTAGCCTACAATGAGCAGTTCTTC.

The chain couples TRBV7-9 to TRBJ2-4; D ambiguous. Germline V gene sequence: CDR1 SEHNR, CDR2 FQNEAQ (reference sequence). This CDR3 comprises 14 residues. Trimming took 1 base from V and 1 from J, leaving 5 bases between them. The CDR3 protein is CASSLVGAKNIQYF. The DNA for the CDR3 is TGTGCCAGCAGCTTAGTCGGGGCCAAAAACATTCAGTACTTC.

This rearrangement joins TRBV2 to TRBJ2-1; 7 bases line up with TRBD2. Germline CDR1 reads SNHLY; CDR2 reads FYNNEI. The CDR3 extends over 15 amino acids. V was pared by 3 bases and J by 6 bases, with 8 bases of the junction left unmatched. CDR3 nucleotides: TGTGCCAGCAGTGAGGGACTACATCTCGTCAATGAGCAGTTCTTC. Translation gives CASSEGLHLVNEQFF.

The chain recombines TRBV9 with TRBJ2-3; D is perhaps TRBD1 (6 bases). The ends were cut back, 4 bases at V and 4 bases at J, with 13 bases in the middle. The CDR3 has 14 residues. The germline V gene has CDR1 SGDLS and CDR2 YYNGEE. In DNA, the CDR3 is TGTGCCAGCAGCATCACCGAGGGGGCAGATACGCAGTATTTT. Translated, it gives CASSITEGADTQYF.

CDR3 loop: CASSPRTSGGLYNEQFF. As DNA, the CDR3 is TGTGCCAGCAGCCCCCGGACTAGCGGGGGATTATACAATGAGCAGTTCTTC. V usage is TRBV14 and J usage is TRBJ2-1; 13 positions agree with TRBD2. Losses at the gene ends were 4 bases for V and 4 bases for J; bases not matched to a gene: 7. This CDR3 has 17 residues. Germline-derived CDR1 and CDR2 are SGHDN and FVKESK.

The J gene is TRBJ2-3, the V gene TRBV29-1; 10 bases map to TRBD2. The V gene's germline CDR1 is SQVTM and CDR2 ANQGSEA. V gave up 5 bases and J gave up 1 base; unmatched junction bases: 9. The CDR3 length is 16 residues. The CDR3 DNA follows: TGCAGCGTTCCGACAAGGCTAGCGGGAGGCACAGATACGCAGTATTTT. Protein product: CSVPTRLAGGTDTQYF.

The rearrangement joins TRBV2 to TRBJ1-5; possibly TRBD1 for D (6 bases). This CDR3 contains 13 residues. The V gene lost 6 bases and the J gene lost 4 bases, with 10 bases spanning the gap. Germline values: CDR1 SNHLY, CDR2 FYNNEI. The CDR3 loop reads CASRQQGNQPQHF. The CDR3 DNA sequence: TGTGCCAGCAGGCAACAGGGAAATCAGCCCCAGCATTTT. The full variable domain, rest sourced from reference TRBV2 and TRBJ1-5, is EPEVTQTPSHQVTQMGQEVILRCVPISNHLYFYWYRQILGQKVEFLVSFYNNEISEKSEIFDDQFSVERPDGSNFTLKIRSTKLEDSAMYFCASRQQGNQPQHFGDGTRLSIL.

This clone was recorded only once. V and J are TRBV4-3 and TRBJ2-7, with TRBD1 as a possible D gene (5 bases). V was trimmed by 0 bases and J by 2 bases, leaving 8 bases between them. The CDR3 covers 14 residues. Germline V gene data show CDR1 as LGHNA and CDR2 as YSLEER. The CDR3 loop is CASSQDPGPYEQYF. CDR3 in DNA: TGCGCCAGCAGCCAAGATCCAGGGCCCTACGAGCAGTACTTC.

This rearrangement joins TRBV11-3 to TRBJ1-3, with TRBD1 identical over 9 bases. The CDR3 loop spans 14 amino acids. CDR1 and CDR2 from the germline V gene are SGHNT and YENEEA. V was clipped by 5 bases and J by 6 bases; unmatched bases: 5. The CDR3 bases are TGTGCCAGCAGCGTAACAGGGGGCGTAAACACCATATATTTT. It encodes CASSVTGGVNTIYF. The variable domain in full, completed from reference TRBV11-3 and TRBJ1-3, reads EAGVVQSPRYKIIEKKQPVAFWCNPISGHNTLYWYLQNLGQGPELLIRYENEEAVDDSQLPKDRFSAERLKGVDSTLKIQPAELGDSAVYLCASSVTGGVNTIYFGEGSWLTVV.

This clone was seen more than once but under ten times. The genes are TRBV5-1 and TRBJ2-3, with 9 bases fitting TRBD2. The V gene's germline CDR1 is SGHRS and CDR2 YFSETQ. The V gene end was trimmed by 1 base and the J gene end by 3 bases; junction bases not matched to a gene: 9. There are 17 residues in the CDR3. The CDR3 sequence: CASSLFGSGSKTDTQYF. In DNA form, the CDR3 reads TGCGCCAGCAGCTTGTTCGGTAGCGGGAGTAAGACAGATACGCAGTATTTT.

The V gene is TRBV9, the J gene TRBJ2-3; unclear D gene. The CDR3 loop spans 15 amino acids. Germline V CDR1 and CDR2: SGDLS, YYNGEE. V was trimmed by 0 bases and J by 2 bases, leaving 10 bases between them. CDR3 residues: CASSVESIFTDTQYF. The CDR3 DNA reads TGTGCCAGCAGCGTAGAGTCTATTTTCACAGATACGCAGTATTTT.

The chain's CDR3 is CASSLIGAIGQSTDTQYF. The CDR3, as DNA: TGTGCCAGCAGTTTAATCGGGGCAATAGGACAGTCCACAGATACGCAGTATTTT. The chain links TRBV28 to TRBJ2-3, with D possibly matching TRBD1 (6 bases). The CDR3 is 18 amino acids. CDR1 MDHEN and CDR2 SYDVKM come from the germline V gene. Trimming removed 2 bases from V and 2 bases from J, with 20 bases in between.

CDR3 sequence (DNA): TGTGCCAGCAGCCCCCGACAGGGGGCCGATGAGCAGTTCTTC. Protein: CASSPRQGADEQFF. The rearrangement uses TRBV7-9 and TRBJ2-1; the match to TRBD1 covers 10 bases. The CDR3 length is 14 residues. In germline, CDR1 is SEHNR, CDR2 FQNEAQ (reference sequence). V was clipped by 5 bases and J by 8 bases; unmatched bases: 6. The variable domain in full, completed from reference TRBV7-9 and TRBJ2-1, reads DTGVSQNPRHKITKRGQNVTFRCDPISEHNRLYWYRQTLGQGPEFLTYFQNEAQLEKSRLLSDRFSAERPKGSFSTLEIQRTEQGDSAMYLCASSPRQGADEQFFGPGTRLTVL.

This sequence joins TRBV18 and TRBJ2-7, with TRBD1 identical over 8 bases. V was clipped by 3 bases and J by 0 bases; unmatched bases: 13. This CDR3 has 18 amino acids. Germline values: CDR1 KGHSH, CDR2 LQKENI. CDR3 sequence: CASSPRDRPNLSSYEQYF. CDR3 coding DNA: TGTGCCAGCTCACCCCGGGACAGGCCTAACCTTAGCTCCTACGAGCAGTACTTC.

J is TRBJ1-1 and V is TRBV5-1; the D gene is possibly TRBD1 (5 bases). CDR3 size: 14 residues. Germline V gene sequence: CDR1 SGHRS, CDR2 YFSETQ. Trimming shortened V by 4 bases and J by 4 bases, and 14 bases separated the two germline ends. The CDR3 here is CASSRTGEGTEAFF. CDR3 DNA: TGCGCCAGCAGCCGAACGGGGGAGGGCACTGAAGCTTTCTTT.

The rearrangement links TRBV25-1 to TRBJ2-7; a possible D gene is TRBD1 (6 bases). Germline values: CDR1 MGHDK, CDR2 SYGVNS. Trimming removed 4 bases at V and 2 bases at J, with 15 bases between. The CDR3 is 15 amino acids. Here the CDR3 reads CASSGGQTPTYEQYF. As DNA, the CDR3 is TGTGCCAGCAGTGGAGGACAGACCCCTACCTACGAGCAGTACTTC.

The gene calls are TRBV11-3 and TRBJ1-2, with 7 nucleotides matching TRBD1. V shed 5 bases and J 3 bases; nucleotides not matched to a gene: 12. Germline loops: CDR1 SGHNT, CDR2 YENEEA. CDR3 size: 16 residues. The CDR3 here is CASSSYKDGTDYGYTF. In nucleotides, the CDR3 is TGTGCCAGCAGCAGCTATAAGGACGGGACAGACTATGGCTACACCTTC.

The gene calls are TRBV28 and TRBJ2-2; 16 nucleotides align to TRBD2. Germline V gives CDR1 MDHEN, CDR2 SYDVKM. This CDR3 is built from 19 residues. Trimming cost V 6 bases and J 5 bases; bases outside gene matches: 12. Written as DNA, the CDR3 is TGTGCCAGCAGGCCAACCTTGGGACTAGCGGGAGGGTGGACCGGGGAGCTGTTTTTT. It codes for CASRPTLGLAGGWTGELFF.

This rearrangement joins TRBV14 to TRBJ1-4; possible D gene TRBD1, 6 bases. CDR1 SGHDN and CDR2 FVKESK come from the germline V gene. This CDR3 comprises 14 residues. V lost 7 bases, J lost 6 bases, and 15 bases lay in between. This chain's CDR3 is CASTSDSRDEKLFF. CDR3 DNA sequence: TGTGCCAGCACTTCGGACAGTAGAGATGAAAAACTGTTTTTT.

The gene calls are TRBV6-1 and TRBJ2-3, with D tentatively TRBD1 (6 bases). Germline V gene data show CDR1 as MNHNS and CDR2 as SASEGT. CDR3 length: 13 residues. V was shortened by 7 bases and J by 0 bases, with 8 bases between the two germline ends. The CDR3 DNA reads TGTGCCAGCACAGGGGACAGCACAGATACGCAGTATTTT. This codes for CASTGDSTDTQYF.

This clone was found once. The chain couples TRBV5-6 to TRBJ2-7; D is possibly TRBD1 (5 bases). CDR3 length equals 14 residues. Germline CDR1 and CDR2: SGHDT and YYEEEE. Between the trimmed V and J ends, which lost 0 bases and 2 bases, there was a span of 9 bases. This CDR3 reads CASSLVQGAYEQYF. Here the CDR3 DNA reads TGTGCCAGCAGCTTGGTTCAGGGTGCCTACGAGCAGTACTTC.